Listed below are T cell receptor beta chains from one sample, sequenced in a study of T cell changes during pregnancy in multiple sclerosis. Here immunoSEQ multiplex PCR was the method, and the copy in TCRdb shows in-frame clones only, minus some. The data hold roughly 100,000 clones, with 90% observed a single time. The starting material was peripheral blood, obtained in the second trimester of pregnancy. Receptors were obtained from a female donor in good health, enrolled as a control in a pregnancy study. The CDR3 runs from the conserved cysteine through the conserved F or W. The D gene is left open where the match is weak. Clone size is shown for a subset of rows, as once, few, many or a class of expanded clone.

TRBV19	NA	NA	TRBJ1-5	TGTGCCAGTAGACCCCCCACGGGTCAGCCCCAGCATTTT	CASRPPTGQPQHF
TRBV5-4	TRBD2	once	TRBJ2-7	TGTGCCAGCAGCTCCGCCGGGACTAGCTACGAGCAGTACTTC	CASSSAGTSYEQYF
TRBV28	TRBD1	NA	TRBJ1-4	TGTGCCAGCAGTTTACTAGGGGGCTCTAAAAAACTGTTTTTT	CASSLLGGSKKLFF
TRBV11-2	TRBD2	NA	TRBJ2-5	TGTGCCAGCAGCTTAGCGGGGACTAGCGGACCCCGGACCCAGTACTTC	CASSLAGTSGPRTQYF
TRBV5-1	TRBD2	NA	TRBJ2-5	TGCGCCAGCAGCTTGGTAGGCGGGGGGGCTCAAGAGACCCAGTACTTC	CASSLVGGGAQETQYF
TRBV6-5	TRBD2	NA	TRBJ2-1	TGTGCCAGCAGTTACTTCGGGACTAGCGGGATCAATGAGCAGTTCTTC	CASSYFGTSGINEQFF
TRBV19	TRBD1	NA	TRBJ1-2	TGTGCCAGTAGTAATATACCGGGACAGGACTATGGCTACACCTTC	CASSNIPGQDYGYTF
TRBV6-5	NA	NA	TRBJ1-1	TGTGCCAGCAGGAGGACAGACCTGAACACTGAAGCTTTCTTT	CASRRTDLNTEAFF
TRBV2	TRBD1	NA	TRBJ1-2	TGTGCCAGCAGTCCTCGGGAGGGGGCTTTGTTCCTGTGGGGTGGCTACACCTTC	CASSPREGALFLWGGYTF
TRBV5-5	NA	NA	TRBJ2-7	TGTGCCAGCAGCTTGAGTGACAGGCGTTACTACGAGCAGTACTTC	CASSLSDRRYYEQYF
TRBV19	NA	NA	TRBJ1-1	TGTGCCAGTAGTATAGTGGGGAACGGAAGGGGAGCTTTCTTT	CASSIVGNGRGAFF
TRBV5-1	TRBD1	NA	TRBJ1-1	TGCGCCAGCAGCTTGGCAGGGGGCCCGGACACTGAAGCTTTCTTT	CASSLAGGPDTEAFF
TRBV19	NA	NA	TRBJ2-3	TGTGCCAGTAGCTCATTATACAGCGGACCCAAGGATACGCAGTATTTT	CASSSLYSGPKDTQYF
TRBV19	NA	many	TRBJ2-3	TGTGCCAGTAGTATCTCTACTAGCACAGATACGCAGTATTTT	CASSISTSTDTQYF
TRBV18	NA	NA	TRBJ2-7	TGTGCCAGCTCACCACGGGAAGGACAGCGGGACTACGAGCAGTACTTC	CASSPREGQRDYEQYF
TRBV9	TRBD1	NA	TRBJ2-2	TGTGCCAGCAGCCCACGGACAGGGGGGACCGGGGAGCTGTTTTTT	CASSPRTGGTGELFF
TRBV9	TRBD2	NA	TRBJ2-2	TGTGCCAGCAGCGTACCGCTGATACTAGCGGGTGAAACCGGGGAGCTGTTTTTT	CASSVPLILAGETGELFF
TRBV7-9	TRBD2	NA	TRBJ2-5	TGTGCCAGCAGCTTAAGGAGTGGGGTTGGCGGGGGATTCCAAGAGACCCAGTACTTC	CASSLRSGVGGGFQETQYF
TRBV15	NA	NA	TRBJ1-6	TGTGCCACCAGCAGGGCCCCACAGGTCGGGCTCAATAATTCACCCCTCCACTTT	CATSRAPQVGLNNSPLHF
TRBV29-1	NA	few	TRBJ1-1	TGCAGCGTTAATGTCGACGTGGGCGCTGAAGCTTTCTTT	CSVNVDVGAEAFF
TRBV6-1	NA	once	TRBJ2-7	TGTGCCAGCATTTCGGGTAAGACCGCTAGCTACGAGCAGTACTTC	CASISGKTASYEQYF
TRBV25-1	NA	NA	TRBJ1-2	TGTGCCAGCAGTTCCACCGGGATGAGTCTGTCTGACACCTTC	CASSSTGMSLSDTF
TRBV28	TRBD1	NA	TRBJ1-2	TGTGCCAGCGGTACCGGGACAGGGTACTATGGCTACACCTTC	CASGTGTGYYGYTF
TRBV30	NA	few	TRBJ1-6	TGTGCCTGGAGTGTATCTGACTCGTCACCCCTCCACTTT	CAWSVSDSSPLHF
TRBV4-3	TRBD2	NA	TRBJ2-1	TGCGCCAGCAGCCAAGTGTTAGCGGGAGTAAGGAAGGAGCAGTTCTTC	CASSQVLAGVRKEQFF
TRBV27	TRBD2	once	TRBJ2-3	TGTGCCAGCAGTTTATTGGGACTAGCGGACACAGATACGCAGTATTTT	CASSLLGLADTDTQYF